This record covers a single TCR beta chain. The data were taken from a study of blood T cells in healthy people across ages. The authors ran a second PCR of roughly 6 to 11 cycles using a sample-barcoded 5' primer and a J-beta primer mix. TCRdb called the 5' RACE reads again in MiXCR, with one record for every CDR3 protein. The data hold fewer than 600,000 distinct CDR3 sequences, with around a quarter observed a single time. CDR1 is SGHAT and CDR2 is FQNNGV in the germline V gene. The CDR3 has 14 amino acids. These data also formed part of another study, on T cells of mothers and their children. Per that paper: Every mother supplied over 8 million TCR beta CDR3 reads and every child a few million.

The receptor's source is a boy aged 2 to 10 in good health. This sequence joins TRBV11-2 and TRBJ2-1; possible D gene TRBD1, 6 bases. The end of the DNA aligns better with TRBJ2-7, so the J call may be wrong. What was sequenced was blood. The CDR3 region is CASLGTQGPYEQYF. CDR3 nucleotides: TGTGCCAGCCTCGGGACACAGGGACCTTACGAGCAGTACTTC.